A single sample is the source of the 15 T cell receptor beta chains below, sequenced in a study of T cell repertoires in cytomegalovirus infection. TCRdb reanalysed the reads using MiXCR and keeps one entry per CDR3 protein. The table shows approximately 130,000 distinct CDR3 sequences, with about 10% occurring only once. Sequenced material: PBMCs. Receptors were obtained from a human donor in good health (CMV status not recorded). Some clones in this sample may be carry-over from other donors' samples.

This clonotype came up many times. The chain recombines TRBV12-3 or TRBV12-4 with TRBJ1-5; D perhaps matches TRBD1 (5 bases). The CDR3 runs 14 residues. The germline V and J ends were trimmed by 6 bases and 1 base, with 10 bases remaining between them. The CDR3 region is CASSSDRSNQPQHF. Here the CDR3 DNA reads TGTGCCAGCAGCTCAGACAGAAGCAATCAGCCCCAGCATTTT.

This clonotype was picked up a small number of times. The chain employs TRBV15 and TRBJ2-7, with TRBD2 identical over 8 bases. V trimming: 2 bases; J trimming: 2 bases; junction bases outside the gene matches: 5. The germline V gene encodes CDR1 LNHNV and CDR2 YYDKDF (reference sequence). The CDR3 is 15 amino acids. The DNA of the CDR3 is TGTGCCACCAGCAGACCCCTACTAGCGGCCTACGAGCAGTACTTC. Translating it yields CATSRPLLAAYEQYF.

This clonotype has ten or more counts. This chain joins TRBV12-3 or TRBV12-4 and TRBJ1-1; 11 nucleotides line up with TRBD1. V was clipped by 6 bases and J by 7 bases; unmatched bases: 4. The CDR3 sequence is 13 residues long. The CDR3 loop reads CASSLDRGLEAFF. CDR3 bases: TGTGCCAGCAGCCTGGACAGGGGGCTTGAAGCTTTCTTT.

This clonotype was counted once. V usage is TRBV18 and J usage is TRBJ1-1; TRBD1 matches 11 bases. Germline lookup yields CDR1 KGHSH and CDR2 LQKENI. After removal of 6 bases from V and 6 bases from J, the junction contained 6 bases not matched to a gene. The CDR3 length is 14 residues. Here the CDR3 DNA reads TGTGCCAGCTCCCCGGGACAGGGGGGATCTGAAGCTTTCTTT. Translated: CASSPGQGGSEAFF.

This clonotype has a count of ten or more. The J gene is TRBJ2-7, the V gene TRBV12-3 or TRBV12-4; possible D gene TRBD1, 5 bases. The V end lost 2 bases, the J end lost 1 base, and 9 bases lay between the germline ends. This CDR3 comprises 14 residues. CDR3 nucleotide sequence: TGTGCCAGCAGTTTACAGACAGTTTCCTACGAGCAGTACTTC. Amino acids: CASSLQTVSYEQYF.

This clonotype has a count of ten or more. This chain joins TRBV10-3 and TRBJ2-7, with D possibly matching TRBD1 (6 bases). CDR1 and CDR2 (germline): ENHRY, SYGVKD. Trimming stripped 5 bases from V and 3 bases from J, with 8 bases between. This CDR3 comprises 12 residues. The CDR3 loop is CAISKTGYEQYF. The CDR3 DNA sequence: TGTGCCATCAGTAAGACAGGCTACGAGCAGTACTTC.

This clonotype was recorded at least ten times. J is TRBJ2-3 and V is TRBV7-8, with 7 bases aligning to TRBD2. In germline, CDR1 is SGHVS, CDR2 FQNEAQ. Losses at the gene ends were 6 bases for V and 4 bases for J; bases not matched to a gene: 13. This CDR3 has 16 amino acids. DNA of the CDR3: TGTGCCAGCAGAATAAGAGGACTAGATCGGTCAGATACGCAGTATTTT. This encodes CASRIRGLDRSDTQYF.

The CDR3 DNA follows: TGCAGTGCTAGAGCGCACAGAGTGGGTCAGCCCCAGCATTTT. Translated, it gives CSARAHRVGQPQHF. The V and J genes are TRBV20-1 and TRBJ1-5; D is undetermined. V lost 1 base, J lost 6 bases, and 13 bases lay in between. The CDR3 extends over 14 amino acids. Germline assignment: CDR1 DFQATT and CDR2 SNEGSKA (reference sequence).

This clonotype was detected many times. This rearrangement joins TRBV7-2 to TRBJ1-5; D perhaps matches TRBD1 (6 bases). V was cut by 5 bases and J by 7 bases, with 12 bases left in between. The CDR3 is 13 amino acids. Germline V CDR1 and CDR2: SGHTA, FQGNSA. CDR3 sequence (DNA): TGTGCCAGCAGCCCGACAGGAGAGCAGCCCCAGCATTTT. Translating it yields CASSPTGEQPQHF.

This clonotype was recorded many times. This sequence joins TRBV6-2 or TRBV6-3 and TRBJ2-1, with 10 bases lining up with TRBD1. With V trimmed by 4 bases and J by 3 bases, 6 bases remained unmatched. This CDR3 is 16 amino acids long. Germline assignment: CDR1 MNHEY and CDR2 SVGEGT. CDR3 sequence reads: CASSSVGTGDYNEQFF. The CDR3 DNA sequence: TGTGCCAGCAGTTCCGTCGGGACAGGGGACTACAATGAGCAGTTCTTC.

This clonotype was found many times. The chain has TRBV11-2 and TRBJ1-6, with a tentative D call TRBD1 (5 bases). CDR3 length: 15 amino acids. V dropped 0 bases and J dropped 4 bases, with 7 bases sitting between them. Germline-derived CDR1 and CDR2 are SGHAT and FQNNGV. The CDR3 nucleotides are TGTGCCAGCAGCTTAGAGGGACGGTATAATTCACCCCTCCACTTT. Its protein is CASSLEGRYNSPLHF.

This clonotype was recorded at least ten times. This sequence joins TRBV20-1 and TRBJ2-1, with TRBD1 as a possible D gene (6 bases). This CDR3 has 11 residues. CDR1 and CDR2 from the germline V gene are DFQATT and SNEGSKA (reference sequence). The DNA for the CDR3 is TGCGGTGTAGGGGGCTACAATGAGCAGTTCTTC. It encodes CGVGGYNEQFF.

This clonotype was counted ten times or more. This sequence joins TRBV6-5 and TRBJ2-7; tentative D call: TRBD1 (5 bases). The CDR3 runs to 13 residues. Germline V lookup: CDR1 MNHEY, CDR2 SVGAGI. V was cut by 6 bases and J by 3 bases, with 12 bases left in between. The CDR3 sequence is CASSFSQGYEQYF. The DNA for the CDR3 is TGTGCCAGCAGCTTCTCGCAGGGCTACGAGCAGTACTTC.

There are many counts of this clonotype. This sequence joins TRBV6-6 and TRBJ2-1, with 16 bases matching TRBD2. The CDR3 sequence is 19 residues long. Unmatched junction bases numbered 9, after V lost 2 bases and J lost 5 bases. CDR1 and CDR2 (germline): MNHNY, SVGAGI (reference sequence). The DNA of the CDR3 is TGTGCCAGCAGTTACGCGGGACTAGCGGGGGGGAGGGCCAACAATGAGCAGTTCTTC. It specifies CASSYAGLAGGRANNEQFF.

This clonotype was picked up many times. This chain joins TRBV19 and TRBJ1-1, with unresolved D. V lost 6 bases, J lost 3 bases, and 11 bases lay in between. Germline CDR1 and CDR2: LNHDA and SQIVND (reference sequence). The CDR3 is 13 residues long. The CDR3 reads CASSRRWDTEAFF. DNA of the CDR3: TGTGCCAGTAGCAGAAGATGGGACACTGAAGCTTTCTTT.